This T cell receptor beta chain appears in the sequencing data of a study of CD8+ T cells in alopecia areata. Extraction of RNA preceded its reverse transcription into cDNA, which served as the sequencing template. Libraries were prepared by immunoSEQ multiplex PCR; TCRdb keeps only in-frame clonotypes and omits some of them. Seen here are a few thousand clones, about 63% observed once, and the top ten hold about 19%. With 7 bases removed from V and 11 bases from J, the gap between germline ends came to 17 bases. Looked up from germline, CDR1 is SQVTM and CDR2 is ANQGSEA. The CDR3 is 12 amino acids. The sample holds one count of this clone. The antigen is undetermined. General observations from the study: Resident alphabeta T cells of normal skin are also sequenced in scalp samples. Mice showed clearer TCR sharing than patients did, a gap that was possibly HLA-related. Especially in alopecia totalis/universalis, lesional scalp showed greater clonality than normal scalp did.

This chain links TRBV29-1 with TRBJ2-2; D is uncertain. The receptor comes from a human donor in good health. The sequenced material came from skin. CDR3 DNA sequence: TGCAGCGGCCGGGTCTCCGGCCAAGAGCTGTTTTTT. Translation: CSGRVSGQELFF.